Included here is one T cell receptor beta chain sequence, with context. Assay: immunoSEQ multiplex PCR; the TCRdb copy retains only in-frame clones and omits some. The sample yields about 190,000 clones, around 78% seen once. From germline, CDR1 is SGHNT and CDR2 YYREEE (reference sequence). This CDR3 has 16 residues. V was cut by 3 bases and J by 1 base, with 15 bases left in between. This sample was included in a study of blood T cell repertoires in COVID-19. Whole-study context: Sources were T cells, B-cell-depleted T cells, or PBMCs; the material itself was cDNA or gDNA.

The sequencing input was peripheral blood. V is TRBV5-4 and J is TRBJ2-3; a possible D gene is TRBD2 (6 bases). This receptor was identified in an elderly woman with active or convalescent COVID-19. DNA of the CDR3: TGTGCCAGCAGCTCTGGCGGGACTCTCGGCACAGATACGCAGTATTTT. This sequence encodes CASSSGGTLGTDTQYF.